The TCR beta chain described here comes from a study of read filtering for tumor transcriptome and immune sequencing. Study-wide background: Among patients, some 17 were male and around 15 female, aged about 45 to 85 (mean about 69). After DNase treatment, RNA was made into whole-transcriptome libraries. General observations from the study: The sorted CD138-negative fraction was a mixed bone marrow immune population, not purified T cells.

This clonotype was counted ten times or more. The target antigen is unknown. The CDR3 length is 15 residues. The germline V gene has CDR1 GTSNPN and CDR2 SVGIG (reference sequence). V shed 4 bases and J shed 0 bases, with 15 bases lying between them. Molecular barcoded adaptors covering alpha/delta and beta/gamma chains were used on approximately 400 ng RNA. TCRdb called the reads again in MiXCR, with one record for every CDR3 protein. The sample shows around 50,000 distinct CDR3 sequences, 12% of them seen only once. Sequencing was performed on a population of CD138-negative cells sorted from bone marrow. The chain joins TRBV30 to TRBJ1-1; maybe TRBD1 (5 bases). The source of this sequence is a donor at least 40 years old with multiple myeloma. CDR3 DNA: TGTGCCTGGACTCGGGCAGGGTCCATGAACACTGAAGCTTTCTTT. Amino acids: CAWTRAGSMNTEAFF.